These T cell receptor beta chains were read from a single sample in a study of PD-1 blockade in classical Hodgkin lymphoma. Libraries were prepared by immunoSEQ multiplex PCR; TCRdb keeps only in-frame clonotypes and omits some of them. The sample yields roughly 41,000 clones, roughly 88% seen once. Specimen: peripheral blood mononuclear cells (PBMCs), collected before the second cycle of nivolumab. Every receptor here comes from a human donor with classical Hodgkin lymphoma. Each CDR3 is given with its conserved first and last residue. D genes are given only for firm matches. Size tells how often a clone was seen (once, few, many) or the class of an expanded clone, and some rows leave it out.

d_call	clone_size	cdr3_length	v_call	j_call	cdr3_aa	cdr3_nt
.	once	16	TRBV6-5	TRBJ2-5	CASSYAGTFGRETQYF	TGTGCCAGCAGTTATGCCGGGACGTTCGGGCGAGAGACCCAGTACTTC
.	.	13	TRBV5-6	TRBJ1-2	CASSFGGSHGYTF	TGTGCCAGCAGCTTTGGAGGTTCCCATGGCTACACCTTC
.	.	11	TRBV20-1	TRBJ1-2	CSARVRDGYTF	TGCAGTGCTCGTGTTAGGGATGGCTACACCTTC
.	.	13	TRBV7-2	TRBJ2-7	CASSLPGDYEQYF	TGTGCCAGCAGCTTACCGGGGGACTACGAGCAGTACTTC
TRBD2	once	18	TRBV7-3	TRBJ2-7	CASSLSGLAGVYGNEQYF	TGTGCCAGCAGCTTAAGCGGGCTAGCGGGAGTCTATGGTAACGAGCAGTACTTC
TRBD1	.	15	TRBV18	TRBJ2-7	CASSPGTGVAYEQYF	TGTGCCAGCTCACCGGGGACAGGGGTAGCCTACGAGCAGTACTTC
.	.	13	TRBV5-6	TRBJ1-2	CASSPQGDYGYTF	TGTGCCAGCAGCCCACAGGGAGACTATGGCTACACCTTC
TRBD2	.	16	TRBV9	TRBJ2-7	CASSASSGSPPYEQYF	TGTGCCAGCAGCGCTTCTAGCGGGTCCCCGCCCTACGAGCAGTACTTC
.	.	14	TRBV19	TRBJ1-4	CASRKGGAVEKLFF	TGTGCCAGTAGGAAGGGGGGAGCGGTTGAAAAACTGTTTTTT
.	.	12	TRBV5-1	TRBJ1-6	CASSPDGSPLHF	TGCGCCAGCAGCCCCGACGGTTCACCCCTCCACTTT
.	.	13	TRBV25-1	TRBJ2-3	CASIWAGTDTQYF	TGTGCCAGCATTTGGGCCGGCACAGATACGCAGTATTTT
TRBD2	.	17	TRBV28	TRBJ2-5	CASRPMGTSGYQETQYF	TGTGCCAGCAGACCCATGGGGACTAGCGGGTACCAAGAGACCCAGTACTTC
TRBD2	.	15	TRBV6-5	TRBJ2-3	CASSPPGRGTDTQYF	TGTGCCAGCAGCCCCCCCGGGAGGGGGACAGATACGCAGTATTTT
TRBD1	.	16	TRBV28	TRBJ2-4	CASSLVDRGFLNIQYF	TGTGCCAGCAGTTTAGTGGACAGGGGCTTTTTGAACATTCAGTACTTC
.	.	13	TRBV27	TRBJ2-7	CASSSWQGYEQYF	TGTGCCAGCAGTTCCTGGCAGGGCTACGAGCAGTACTTC
.	.	13	TRBV5-1	TRBJ2-1	CASSIEAYNEQFF	TGCGCCAGCAGTATAGAAGCCTACAATGAGCAGTTCTTC
.	.	13	TRBV9	TRBJ2-5	CASSVQATETQYF	TGTGCCAGCAGCGTACAGGCTACAGAGACCCAGTACTTC
.	few	11	TRBV7-9	TRBJ1-1	CASSLLGEAFF	TGTGCCAGCAGCTTACTGGGGGAAGCTTTCTTT
TRBD1	.	15	TRBV10-2	TRBJ2-1	CASSEGQGAGNEQFF	TGCGCCAGCAGTGAAGGTCAGGGGGCTGGCAATGAGCAGTTCTTC
.	.	15	TRBV19	TRBJ2-2	CASSMVGPNTGELFF	TGTGCCAGTAGTATGGTGGGACCTAACACCGGGGAGCTGTTTTTT
TRBD2	.	18	TRBV12-5	TRBJ2-3	CASGLLPLLAGPTDTQYF	TGTGCTAGTGGTTTGCTACCTCTTCTAGCGGGGCCCACAGATACGCAGTATTTT
.	.	13	TRBV2	TRBJ2-2	CASRSRGTGELFF	TGTGCCAGCAGATCCAGGGGCACCGGGGAGCTGTTTTTT
TRBD2	.	14	TRBV10-3	TRBJ2-2	CAIAGGRNTGELFF	TGTGCCATCGCGGGGGGCCGGAACACCGGGGAGCTGTTTTTT
TRBD2	once	19	TRBV19	TRBJ2-5	CASSARIGLAGVSPETQYF	TGTGCCAGTAGTGCCCGAATCGGACTAGCGGGAGTGTCCCCAGAGACCCAGTACTTC
TRBD1	once	14	TRBV28	TRBJ1-5	CASHQGALNQPQHF	TGTGCCAGCCACCAGGGGGCCCTCAATCAGCCCCAGCATTTT
TRBD2	.	15	TRBV10-3	TRBJ2-5	CAISGGLALQETQYF	TGTGCCATCAGTGGGGGACTAGCGTTACAAGAGACCCAGTACTTC
.	.	14	TRBV6-1	TRBJ2-7	CASSNKGGLYEQYF	TGTGCCAGCAGTAATAAGGGAGGCCTCTACGAGCAGTACTTC
.	.	12	TRBV5-1	TRBJ2-7	CASSFVRNEQYF	TGCGCCAGCAGCTTTGTAAGGAACGAGCAGTACTTC
.	.	16	TRBV6-5	TRBJ2-2	CASSYDQFGGNRELFF	TGTGCCAGCAGTTACGACCAATTCGGTGGGAACCGGGAGCTGTTTTTT
TRBD1	.	13	TRBV5-6	TRBJ1-4	CASSLAGGEKLFF	TGTGCCAGCAGCTTGGCAGGGGGGGAAAAACTGTTTTTT
TRBD2	.	16	TRBV19	TRBJ2-7	CASSLVGLAEPYEQYF	TGTGCCAGTAGCCTGGTGGGACTAGCGGAACCCTACGAGCAGTACTTC
.	.	11	TRBV7-6	TRBJ2-5	CASSVQETQYF	TGTGCCAGCAGCGTACAAGAGACCCAGTACTTC
TRBD2	.	15	TRBV7-6	TRBJ2-1	CASSSAGGPYNEQFF	TGTGCCAGCAGCTCAGCGGGAGGGCCTTACAATGAGCAGTTCTTC
.	.	14	TRBV4-1	TRBJ1-1	CASSRAPGETEAFF	TGCGCCAGCAGCCGGGCCCCAGGGGAGACTGAAGCTTTCTTT
TRBD1	.	17	TRBV27	TRBJ2-7	CASSYSPPGQGLYEQYF	TGTGCCAGCAGTTACTCGCCGCCGGGACAGGGGCTTTACGAGCAGTACTTC
TRBD2	.	14	TRBV19	TRBJ2-1	CATNLAGRDNEQFF	TGTGCCACCAACCTAGCGGGACGCGACAATGAGCAGTTCTTC
.	few	14	TRBV9	TRBJ2-1	CASSVVGSHNEQFF	TGTGCCAGCAGCGTAGTCGGTAGCCACAATGAGCAGTTCTTC
.	.	15	TRBV9	TRBJ2-5	CASSVGGAEAETQYF	TGTGCCAGCAGCGTAGGGGGGGCGGAGGCAGAGACCCAGTACTTC
.	.	19	TRBV15	TRBJ2-3	CATYGNSRARMGEEDTQYF	TGTGCCACGTATGGGAACTCCCGAGCCAGGATGGGTGAGGAGGATACGCAGTATTTT
.	.	12	TRBV5-6	TRBJ1-6	CASSIYNSPLHF	TGTGCCAGCAGCATATATAATTCACCCCTCCACTTT
TRBD1	once	15	TRBV6-4	TRBJ1-5	CASSESGGEGQPQHF	TGTGCCAGCAGTGAATCAGGGGGCGAGGGTCAGCCCCAGCATTTT
.	.	15	TRBV28	TRBJ2-7	CASSPLGAASYEQYF	TGTGCCAGCAGTCCCCTGGGGGCGGCTTCCTACGAGCAGTACTTC
TRBD1	.	17	TRBV10-3	TRBJ2-7	CAITNRDRGRLAYEQYF	TGTGCCATCACGAACCGGGACAGGGGGAGGCTCGCCTACGAGCAGTACTTC
.	.	18	TRBV7-3	TRBJ2-3	CASSLSVGGYRSTDTQYF	TGTGCCAGCAGCTTAAGTGTTGGTGGCTACCGAAGCACAGATACGCAGTATTTT
.	.	13	TRBV5-1	TRBJ1-5	CASREGVGQPQHF	TGCGCCAGTCGGGAGGGTGTGGGGCAGCCCCAGCATTTT
TRBD2	.	14	TRBV5-1	TRBJ2-3	CASDWAGGTDTQYF	TGCGCCAGCGATTGGGCGGGAGGCACAGATACGCAGTATTTT
TRBD1	.	13	TRBV7-3	TRBJ1-2	CASSLGDRDGYTF	TGTGCCAGCAGCTTAGGGGACAGAGATGGCTACACCTTC
TRBD1	once	15	TRBV16	TRBJ1-2	CASSLVGQGVGGYTF	TGTGCCAGCAGCCTTGTCGGACAGGGGGTTGGTGGCTACACCTTC
.	.	13	TRBV25-1	TRBJ2-5	CASRQGLRETQYF	TGTGCCAGCAGACAGGGTCTCCGGGAGACCCAGTACTTC
TRBD1	.	13	TRBV6-1	TRBJ1-1	CASIRTGGTEAFF	TGTGCCAGCATTCGGACAGGGGGAACTGAAGCTTTCTTT
.	.	15	TRBV13	TRBJ2-3	CASSLLSAFTDTQYF	TGTGCCAGCAGCTTACTCTCCGCTTTCACAGATACGCAGTATTTT
.	.	16	TRBV7-2	TRBJ1-4	CASSSFPRTGHRELFF	TGTGCCAGCAGCTCGTTCCCCCGTACAGGGCATCGGGAACTGTTTTTT
TRBD2	once	20	TRBV23-1	TRBJ2-7	CASSQSWDRGTSGRTYEQYF	TGCGCCAGCAGTCAATCATGGGACAGGGGGACTAGCGGGAGGACCTACGAGCAGTACTTC
.	.	18	TRBV7-9	TRBJ2-7	CASSWDGSPSGRSYEQYF	TGTGCCAGCAGCTGGGACGGGAGCCCCTCGGGTAGGTCCTACGAGCAGTACTTC
TRBD2	.	17	TRBV7-7	TRBJ2-2	CASSHSSGTSFGGELFF	TGTGCTAGCAGCCATTCTTCCGGGACTAGCTTCGGCGGGGAGCTGTTTTTT